What follows are 17 T cell receptor beta chains derived from one specimen sequenced in a study of T cell clones after liver transplantation. The data were produced by immunoSEQ multiplex PCR, yet TCRdb's version contains in-frame clones alone and is incomplete. This table holds tens of thousands of clones, approximately 63% found once. The input for sequencing was CD4+ T cells from blood, taken at the approximately 15-month timepoint. Every receptor here comes from a human patient who received a liver transplant. Some T cells may be provided by the graft donor.

This rearrangement joins TRBV18 to TRBJ1-2; the D gene is possibly TRBD1 (5 bases). Germline CDR1 KGHSH, CDR2 LQKENI. Trimming cost V 4 bases and J 1 base, with 10 bases left between them. This CDR3 contains 14 residues. CDR3 sequence: CASSRVTVNYGYTF. The CDR3 bases are TGTGCCAGCTCACGCGTGACAGTTAACTATGGCTACACCTTC.

This clone has just a few counts. The rearrangement uses TRBV9 and TRBJ2-2; D unresolved. Trimming took off 3 bases at V and 1 base at J, with 7 bases between the two ends. Germline loops: CDR1 SGDLS, CDR2 YYNGEE. CDR3 length: 14 residues. As DNA, the CDR3 is TGTGCCAGCAGCGCCGCTTTGAACACCGGGGAGCTGTTTTTT. It is translated as CASSAALNTGELFF.

J is TRBJ2-7 and V is TRBV18; 10 positions agree with TRBD2. CDR3 length equals 16 residues. Trimming took 1 base from V and 0 from J; bases not matched to a gene: 3. The V gene's germline CDR1 is KGHSH and CDR2 LQKENI. CDR3 sequence reads: CASSPQSGGASYEQYF. The DNA for the CDR3 is TGTGCCAGCTCACCACAGAGCGGGGGGGCCTCCTACGAGCAGTACTTC.

This sequence joins TRBV11-3 and TRBJ1-1; 10 bases are shared with TRBD1. Germline lookup yields CDR1 SGHNT and CDR2 YENEEA. The CDR3 runs to 15 residues. The trim removed 5 bases at V and 3 bases at J, leaving 6 bases unmatched. The CDR3 sequence: CASSPRDRGDTEAFF. CDR3 DNA sequence: TGTGCCAGCAGCCCCCGGGACAGGGGCGACACTGAAGCTTTCTTT.

This clone came up a few times. The chain joins TRBV5-6 to TRBJ2-7, with 9 bases aligning to TRBD1. In germline, CDR1 is SGHDT, CDR2 YYEEEE. V shed 0 bases, J shed 5 bases, and the junction held 6 bases outside the gene matches. The CDR3 contains 15 residues. The CDR3 region is CASSLGGQGRHEQYF. CDR3 nucleotide sequence: TGTGCCAGCAGCTTGGGGGGACAGGGAAGGCACGAGCAGTACTTC.

In this sample, this clone turned up once. V and J are TRBV19 and TRBJ2-5; D possibly corresponds to TRBD1 (6 bases). Between the trimmed V and J ends, which lost 6 bases and 5 bases, there was a span of 13 bases. CDR1 is LNHDA and CDR2 is SQIVND in the germline V gene (reference sequence). The CDR3 extends over 13 amino acids. CDR3 nucleotide sequence: TGTGCCAGTAGGAACAGGGTTGGGGAGACCCAGTACTTC. Residues: CASRNRVGETQYF. The full variable domain, in which reference TRBV19 and TRBJ2-5 provide the parts outside the CDR3, is DGGITQSPKYLFRKEGQNVTLSCEQNLNHDAMYWYRQDPGQGLRLIYYSQIVNDFQKGDIAEGYSVSREKKESFPLTVTSAQKNPTAFYLCASRNRVGETQYFGPGTRLLVL.

This chain joins TRBV28 and TRBJ2-2, with 7 bases aligning to TRBD1. This CDR3 is 15 amino acids long. Trimming removed 3 bases from V and 1 base from J; junction bases left unmatched: 2. Germline CDR1 MDHEN, CDR2 SYDVKM. CDR3 DNA sequence: TGTGCCAGCAGTTTCGGACAGGTGAACACCGGGGAGCTGTTTTTT. It encodes CASSFGQVNTGELFF.

This clone appeared a few times. V and J are TRBV7-9 and TRBJ1-1, with D uncertain. Germline CDR1 and CDR2: SEHNR and FQNEAQ (reference sequence). The ends were cut back, 2 bases at V and 1 base at J, with 5 bases in the middle. This CDR3 region has 13 residues. CDR3: CASSLSGNTEAFF. CDR3 nucleotides: TGTGCCAGCAGCTTAAGTGGGAACACTGAAGCTTTCTTT.

The rearrangement links TRBV2 to TRBJ2-3; D is ambiguous. Between the trimmed V and J ends, which lost 4 bases and 5 bases, there was a span of 4 bases. Germline CDR1 reads SNHLY; CDR2 reads FYNNEI. The CDR3 totals 11 residues. This CDR3 is CASSVGDTQYF. CDR3 DNA sequence: TGTGCCAGCAGTGTGGGAGATACGCAGTATTTT.

This clone was detected only a few times. This sequence joins TRBV28 and TRBJ2-5, with D perhaps TRBD1 or TRBD2 (5 bases each). CDR3 length: 15 residues. V lost 3 bases and J 2 bases, leaving 13 bases between the germline ends. CDR1 and CDR2 from the germline V gene are MDHEN and SYDVKM. This CDR3 is CASSFGGTGQETQYF. The CDR3 DNA reads as TGTGCCAGCAGTTTTGGGGGAACGGGACAAGAGACCCAGTACTTC.

The chain carries TRBV25-1 and TRBJ2-5; D not certain. Germline V gene lookup returns CDR1 MGHDK and CDR2 SYGVNS. The CDR3 consists of 15 residues. V dropped 4 bases and J dropped 5 bases, with 17 bases sitting between them. The CDR3 bases are TGTGCCAGCAGTGTTGGCGGCTGGGTCATGGAGACCCAGTACTTC. This translates into CASSVGGWVMETQYF.

The chain employs TRBV7-6 and TRBJ2-3; 9 bases agree with TRBD2. V shed 6 bases, J shed 4 bases, and the junction held 11 bases outside the gene matches. Germline CDR1 is SGHVS and CDR2 is FNYEAQ. The length of the CDR3 is 16 residues. The CDR3 DNA reads TGTGCCAGCAGTTACTCGGGCGGGGGGGCCCCAGATACGCAGTATTTT. It specifies CASSYSGGGAPDTQYF.

The rearrangement joins TRBV6-1 to TRBJ2-7; TRBD1 is a possible D gene (6 bases). CDR3 length equals 13 residues. In germline, CDR1 is MNHNS, CDR2 SASEGT. The ends were cut back, 4 bases at V and 4 bases at J, with 11 bases in the middle. The CDR3 is CASSARGWYEQYF. In nucleotides, the CDR3 is TGTGCCAGCAGTGCGAGGGGGTGGTACGAGCAGTACTTC.

This sequence joins TRBV2 and TRBJ2-1; 8 bases agree with TRBD2. Germline CDR1 is SNHLY and CDR2 is FYNNEI. V lost 6 bases and J lost 3; bases outside the gene matches: 7. This CDR3 spans 15 amino acids. DNA of the CDR3: TGTGCCAGCAGCCCCGGACTAGCACTCTACAATGAGCAGTTCTTC. As protein: CASSPGLALYNEQFF.

The chain joins TRBV9 to TRBJ2-3; 14 bases are shared with TRBD2. The germline CDR1 and CDR2 sequences are SGDLS and YYNGEE. The length of the CDR3 is 19 residues. After removal of 0 bases from V and 1 base from J, the junction contained 7 bases not matched to a gene. This CDR3 is CASSVGWTSGRRGTDTQYF. CDR3 bases: TGTGCCAGCAGCGTAGGATGGACTAGCGGGAGGAGGGGCACAGATACGCAGTATTTT.

The chain has TRBV6-1 and TRBJ1-5, with D unresolved. The CDR3 has 15 residues. With 2 bases removed from V and 0 bases from J, the gap between germline ends came to 8 bases. Germline values: CDR1 MNHNS, CDR2 SASEGT. CDR3 amino acids: CASSEFHGSNQPQHF. The DNA of the CDR3 is TGTGCCAGCAGTGAATTTCACGGTAGCAATCAGCCCCAGCATTTT.

V gene TRBV9 combines with J gene TRBJ2-1, with 13 bases that match TRBD2. Germline V gene sequence: CDR1 SGDLS, CDR2 YYNGEE. The CDR3 consists of 17 residues. V shed 4 bases, J shed 7 bases, and the junction held 11 bases outside the gene matches. This CDR3 reads CASSLTIGTSGTNEQFF. The CDR3 DNA follows: TGTGCCAGCAGCCTCACGATTGGGACTAGCGGGACGAATGAGCAGTTCTTC.